The rows below give T cell receptor beta chains drawn from one sample of a study of blood T cells in healthy people across ages. TCRdb processed the 5' RACE reads anew with MiXCR; each CDR3 protein has one entry. The table records approximately 730,000 distinct CDR3 sequences, roughly 47% of them present only once. What was sequenced was blood. Source of these receptors: a woman aged 55-69 years in good health. The CDR3 runs from the conserved cysteine through the conserved F or W. A D gene is named only where the DNA matches it firmly. The size field is filled for only some rows; it gives once, few, many or a size class.

>TRBJ2-3|TRBD2|-|TRBV7-2
CASSSTSASTDTQYF
>TRBJ1-4|TRBD1|-|TRBV20-1
CSAWDRGLNEKLFF
>TRBJ2-5|-|few|TRBV12-3/TRBV12-4
CASSRSHQETQYF
>TRBJ1-4|TRBD1|-|TRBV10-3
CAISKSTGANEKLFF
>-|TRBD2|few|TRBV7-2
CASSLYPRTSAYNEQYF
>TRBJ1-2|-|-|TRBV6-6
CASSYPETGYTF
>TRBJ1-4|TRBD1|few|TRBV4-1
CASSQGTGDEKLFF
>TRBJ2-5|TRBD2|few|TRBV6-2/TRBV6-3
CASTPSSGRLGETQYF
>TRBJ1-2|-|-|TRBV20-1
CSAWDTRDYGYTF
>TRBJ2-7|TRBD2|-|TRBV14
CASSQGGGRLGNEQYF
>TRBJ2-7|-|once|TRBV10-3
CAISDPHAGFSYEQYF
>TRBJ2-7|TRBD2|-|TRBV7-2
CASSSQGTSGRWYF
>TRBJ2-7|TRBD1|few|TRBV20-1
CSATGTGRPYEQYF
>TRBJ2-7|TRBD1|-|TRBV28
CASSNGQGRAQQYF
>TRBJ2-1|TRBD2|many|TRBV29-1
CSVSGRHNEQFF
>TRBJ2-1|TRBD2|-|TRBV9
CASSVDRGRDTNEQFF
>TRBJ2-1|TRBD2|many|TRBV7-2
CASSFGTSGDEQFF
>TRBJ2-7|-|-|TRBV5-1
CASSLSMTTPTYEQYF
>TRBJ2-5|-|few|TRBV4-2
CASSQDGIGASQETQYF
>TRBJ1-2|-|many|TRBV29-1
CSVELENYGYTF
>TRBJ2-1|TRBD1|many|TRBV29-1
CSSPGQGMSEQFF
>TRBJ1-1|-|-|TRBV5-1
CASSSSALNTEAFF
>TRBJ2-7|-|many|TRBV29-1
CSYRQGRADEQYF
>TRBJ2-1|-|-|TRBV9
CASSPKGGWGEQFF
>TRBJ2-4|-|many|TRBV6-1
CASLRGGEELAKNIQYF
>TRBJ2-1|TRBD2|-|TRBV29-1
CSVEGLASGGRYNKQFF
>TRBJ2-1|-|-|TRBV7-6
CASSPPPGPGFDEQFF
>TRBJ2-7|-|few|TRBV6-5
CASSSPTGLKYYEQYF
>TRBJ2-1|TRBD2|many|TRBV7-8
CASSDSGSYNEQFF
>TRBJ2-1|-|many|TRBV7-6
CASSLASGTIVNEQFF
>TRBJ1-5|-|-|TRBV3-1
CASSQDLSENQPQHF